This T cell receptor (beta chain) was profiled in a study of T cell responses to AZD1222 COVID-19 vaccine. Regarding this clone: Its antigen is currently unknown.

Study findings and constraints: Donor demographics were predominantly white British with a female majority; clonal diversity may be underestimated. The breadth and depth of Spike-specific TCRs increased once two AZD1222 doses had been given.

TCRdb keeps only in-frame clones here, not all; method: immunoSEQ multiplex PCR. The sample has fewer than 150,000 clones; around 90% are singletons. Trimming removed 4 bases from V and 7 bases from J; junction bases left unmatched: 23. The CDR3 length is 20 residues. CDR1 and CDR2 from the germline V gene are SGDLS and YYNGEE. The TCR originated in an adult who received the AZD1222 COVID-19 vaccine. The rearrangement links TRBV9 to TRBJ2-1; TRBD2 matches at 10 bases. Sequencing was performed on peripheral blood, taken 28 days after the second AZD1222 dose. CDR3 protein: CASSITWTSGEGATRNEQFF. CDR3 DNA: TGTGCCAGCAGCATAACTTGGACTAGCGGAGAGGGGGCTACTAGAAATGAGCAGTTCTTC.